This T cell receptor (beta chain) originates from a study of identical twins. This clonotype was counted between two and nine times. What it binds is not known. TCRdb called the 5' RACE reads again in MiXCR, with one record for every CDR3 protein. Here the sample spans some 240,000 distinct CDR3 sequences, about 8% being singletons. Whole-study results and caveats: Insertions ran lower in abundant cord blood beta clonotypes, though not in memory repertoires. Researchers reported excess low generation probability among twin-shared out-of-frame alpha sequences.

The same specimen was also included in a second study, on yellow fever vaccine responses in identical twins.

The material sequenced was CD8+ T cells sorted from blood. This receptor was identified in a woman between 18 and 30 years old in good health.

The CDR3 loop is CASSEGQQAYF. As DNA, the CDR3 is TGTGCCAGCAGTGAGGGACAGCAAGCGTACTTC. The chain couples TRBV2 to TRBJ2-4; TRBD1 matches 7 bases. Trimming at V came to 3 bases and at J to 15 bases, leaving 5 bases not matched to a gene. The CDR3 loop spans 11 amino acids. Germline lookup yields CDR1 SNHLY and CDR2 FYNNEI.